The 20 T cell receptor beta chains below were found in one sample sequenced in a study of T cells after yellow fever vaccination. In TCRdb, the 5' RACE reads were re-called with MiXCR into one record per CDR3 protein. The repertoire holds 500,000 to 700,000 distinct CDR3 sequences, with 15% to 20% as singletons. The specimen was PBMCs, collected 15 days after the yellow fever booster vaccination. The receptors were gathered from a man between 25 and 39 years old who received the YFV17D yellow fever vaccine.

V and J are TRBV5-1 and TRBJ2-3; D possibly corresponds to TRBD2 (5 bases). Per the germline V gene, CDR1 is SGHRS and CDR2 is YFSETQ. Deletions cut 0 bases from V and 1 base from J, with 12 bases between. The CDR3 contains 16 residues. DNA for the CDR3: TGCGCCAGCAGCTTGGGGATTAGCGAACGCACAGATACGCAGTATTTT. Protein: CASSLGISERTDTQYF.

The J gene is TRBJ2-7, the V gene TRBV6-2 or TRBV6-3; 8 bases are a match to TRBD1. This CDR3 region has 15 residues. The germline gives CDR1 MNHEY, CDR2 SVGEGT. V was pared by 6 bases and J by 9 bases, with 16 bases of the junction left unmatched. DNA for the CDR3: TGTGCCAGCAGAGAGGGACAGGCCAGCACTAGAAGGCAGTACTTC. Amino acid sequence: CASREGQASTRRQYF.

This clonotype has just a few counts. The V call is TRBV4-2, the J call TRBJ2-1; possible D gene TRBD2, 6 bases. CDR1 and CDR2 from the germline V gene are LGHNA and YNFKEQ. The length of the CDR3 is 16 residues. V was cut by 3 bases and J by 7 bases, with 19 bases left in between. CDR3 amino acids: CASSHIVGRDGNEQFF. DNA of the CDR3: TGTGCCAGCAGCCACATCGTAGGGCGGGACGGGAATGAGCAGTTCTTC.

A few counts support this clonotype. The chain links TRBV2 to TRBJ1-2, with D possibly matching TRBD1 (5 bases). The CDR3 is made up of 13 amino acids. The germline gives CDR1 SNHLY, CDR2 FYNNEI. V was trimmed by 6 bases and J by 1 base, leaving 9 bases between them. CDR3 protein: CASRDDSNYGYTF. In DNA, the CDR3 is TGTGCCAGCAGAGATGACAGTAACTATGGCTACACCTTC.

This clonotype was found once. The chain has TRBV7-1 and TRBJ2-1, with 7 bases fitting TRBD2. TRBV7-1 is assigned to the ORF class and has an uncertain function. Trimming removed 1 base from V and 5 bases from J; junction bases left unmatched: 2. This CDR3 contains 14 residues. The CDR3 region has the DNA TGTGCCAGCAGCTCAGGGGGGGGGGACAATGAGCAGTTCTTC. Translating gives CASSSGGGDNEQFF.

The rearrangement joins TRBV28 to TRBJ2-7; 8 nucleotides match TRBD2. V was pared by 4 bases and J by 3 bases, with 5 bases of the junction left unmatched. The germline V gene encodes CDR1 MDHEN and CDR2 SYDVKM. The CDR3 is 14 residues long. The CDR3 region is CASSSRGRRYEQYF. The CDR3 DNA follows: TGTGCCAGCAGTTCCCGCGGGAGGCGCTACGAGCAGTACTTC.

This clonotype was picked up a small number of times. The rearrangement joins TRBV6-1 to TRBJ2-7, with D tentatively TRBD2 (5 bases). V was clipped by 6 bases and J by 2 bases, with 14 bases between them. Germline loops: CDR1 MNHNS, CDR2 SASEGT. CDR3 length: 14 amino acids. CDR3 residues: CASRDLLGPYEQYF. As DNA, the CDR3 is TGTGCCAGCAGGGACTTACTAGGACCCTACGAGCAGTACTTC.

The rearrangement links TRBV20-1 to TRBJ2-3, with 9 bases lining up with TRBD2. There are 14 residues in the CDR3. The V and J ends lost 1 base and 3 bases, in that order; junction bases with no gene match: 2. The germline CDR1 and CDR2 sequences are DFQATT and SNEGSKA (reference sequence). The CDR3 loop is CSARVAGDTDTQYF. The CDR3 DNA follows: TGCAGTGCTAGAGTAGCGGGAGATACAGATACGCAGTATTTT.

V gene TRBV6-2 or TRBV6-3 combines with J gene TRBJ2-7; TRBD2 matches at 7 bases. Germline V gene data show CDR1 as MNHEY and CDR2 as SVGEGT. The CDR3 is made up of 16 amino acids. J was trimmed by 0 bases and V by 4 bases; bases with no gene match: 9. This CDR3 reads CASSSKGLAVSYEQYF. The CDR3 DNA is TGTGCCAGCAGTTCAAAGGGGCTAGCGGTCTCCTACGAGCAGTACTTC.

A few counts support this clonotype. The J gene is TRBJ2-7, the V gene TRBV6-2 or TRBV6-3, with TRBD2 matching over 9 bases. The CDR3 sequence is 13 residues long. Trimming took 2 bases from V and 5 from J; bases not matched to a gene: 1. CDR1 is MNHEY, CDR2 SVGEGT, per germline. In DNA, the CDR3 is TGTGCCAGCAGTTACCAGCGGGGGGACGAGCAGTACTTC. Its translation: CASSYQRGDEQYF.

This clonotype showed up just a few times. This chain links TRBV10-3 with TRBJ2-5, with D perhaps matching TRBD1 (6 bases). CDR3 length: 16 amino acids. Germline V lookup: CDR1 ENHRY, CDR2 SYGVKD. Deletions cut 0 bases from V and 2 bases from J, with 13 bases between. The CDR3 nucleotides are TGTGCCATCAGTGAGTCACAGGGTTTAGGTCAAGAGACCCAGTACTTC. Its translation: CAISESQGLGQETQYF.

This clonotype was detected only a few times. This chain joins TRBV6-5 and TRBJ2-1; 8 nucleotides align to TRBD2. Germline lookup yields CDR1 MNHEY and CDR2 SVGAGI. The CDR3 covers 16 residues. Unmatched junction bases numbered 10, after V lost 4 bases and J lost 5 bases. CDR3 protein: CASSFRRGGADNEQFF. Here the CDR3 DNA reads TGTGCCAGCAGTTTTCGCCGGGGGGGGGCTGACAATGAGCAGTTCTTC.

This chain joins TRBV7-9 and TRBJ1-1, with D uncertain. The CDR3 extends over 13 amino acids. Trimming cost V 5 bases and J 1 base, with 8 bases left between them. Per germline, CDR1 SEHNR and CDR2 FQNEAQ (reference sequence). The DNA for the CDR3 is TGTGCCAGCAGCCCGCAGCAGAACACTGAAGCTTTCTTT. This codes for CASSPQQNTEAFF. Supplemented by reference TRBV7-9 and TRBJ1-1, the full variable domain reads DTGVSQNPRHKITKRGQNVTFRCDPISEHNRLYWYRQTLGQGPEFLTYFQNEAQLEKSRLLSDRFSAERPKGSFSTLEIQRTEQGDSAMYLCASSPQQNTEAFFGQGTRLTVV.

About this clonotype: The junction differs from germline at one of its ends, possibly a read error. The chain combines TRBV7-8 with TRBJ2-3, with 9 bases identical to TRBD2. Per the germline V gene, CDR1 is SGHVS and CDR2 is FQNEAQ. The CDR3 covers 13 residues. The DNA of the CDR3 is TGTGCCAGCAGCTTAGCGCCTAGCGGGATAAGCGGTTTT. This gives the protein CASSLAPSGISGF.

The J gene is TRBJ2-3, the V gene TRBV6-2 or TRBV6-3; 8 nucleotides line up with TRBD1. CDR3 length equals 17 residues. CDR1 is MNHEY and CDR2 is SVGEGT in the germline V gene. V lost 6 bases and J lost 2; bases outside the gene matches: 13. This chain's CDR3 is CASSYEPGQVYTDTQYF. The CDR3 region has the DNA TGTGCCAGCAGCTACGAACCGGGACAGGTCTACACAGATACGCAGTATTTT.

Written as DNA, the CDR3 is TGCAGTGCGAGGGACTCGGCCGCGACCCAGTACTTC. This translates into CSARDSAATQYF. The chain joins TRBV20-1 to TRBJ2-5; D is perhaps TRBD2 (6 bases). V lost 6 bases and J lost 7, with 15 bases in between. Germline V CDR1 and CDR2: DFQATT, SNEGSKA (reference sequence). This CDR3 is built from 12 residues.

The CDR3 loop is CASSSLAGVGEQFF. CDR3 in DNA: TGTGCCAGCAGTAGTCTAGCGGGAGTGGGTGAGCAGTTCTTC. The rearrangement links TRBV7-2 to TRBJ2-1, with 10 nucleotides matching TRBD2. The CDR3 contains 14 residues. The V gene end was trimmed by 6 bases and the J gene end by 9 bases; junction bases not matched to a gene: 8. CDR1 and CDR2 (germline): SGHTA, FQGNSA.

V is TRBV28 and J is TRBJ2-3, with no clear D. The germline V gene encodes CDR1 MDHEN and CDR2 SYDVKM. This CDR3 region has 15 residues. V lost 3 bases to trimming and J lost 0 bases, with 10 bases between them. CDR3 in DNA: TGTGCCAGCAGTTTCTACGGTGCGAGCACAGATACGCAGTATTTT. The encoded protein is CASSFYGASTDTQYF.

The chain links TRBV20-1 to TRBJ2-1; TRBD2 is a possible D gene (5 bases). CDR1 DFQATT and CDR2 SNEGSKA come from the germline V gene (reference sequence). The CDR3 runs to 15 residues. V shed 4 bases and J shed 0 bases, with 13 bases lying between them. CDR3 amino acids: CSATPQRRSYNEQFF. The CDR3 DNA follows: TGCAGTGCTACCCCCCAGCGGCGCTCCTACAATGAGCAGTTCTTC.

V usage is TRBV29-1 and J usage is TRBJ2-1, with D perhaps TRBD2 (5 bases). V lost 4 bases and J lost 1, with 17 bases in between. The CDR3 sequence is 16 residues long. Germline loops: CDR1 SQVTM, CDR2 ANQGSEA. CDR3 protein: CSVGPLAEGSYNEQFF. CDR3 bases: TGCAGCGTTGGGCCCCTGGCAGAGGGTTCCTACAATGAGCAGTTCTTC.